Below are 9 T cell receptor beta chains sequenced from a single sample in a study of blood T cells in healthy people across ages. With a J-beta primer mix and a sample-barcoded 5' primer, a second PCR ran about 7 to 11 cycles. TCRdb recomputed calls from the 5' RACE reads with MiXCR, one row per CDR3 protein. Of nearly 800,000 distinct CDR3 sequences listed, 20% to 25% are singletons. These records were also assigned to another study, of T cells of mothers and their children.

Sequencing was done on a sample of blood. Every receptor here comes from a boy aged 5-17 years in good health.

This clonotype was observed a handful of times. The CDR3 coding sequence is TGCAGCGCCTACGGGGGCCTGGAAAATTACGAGCAGTACTTC. Protein: CSAYGGLENYEQYF. V gene TRBV29-1 combines with J gene TRBJ2-1, with D perhaps assigned TRBD1 or TRBD2 (6 bases each). The J call may be incorrect, as the DNA end agrees better with TRBJ2-7. CDR1 and CDR2 from the germline V gene are SQVTM and ANQGSEA. CDR3 length: 14 residues.

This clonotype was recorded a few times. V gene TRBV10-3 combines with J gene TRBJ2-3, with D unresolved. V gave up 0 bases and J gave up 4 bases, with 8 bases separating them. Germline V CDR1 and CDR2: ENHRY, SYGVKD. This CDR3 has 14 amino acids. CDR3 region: CAISESRFADTQYF. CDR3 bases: TGTGCCATCAGTGAGTCGCGGTTCGCAGATACGCAGTATTTT.

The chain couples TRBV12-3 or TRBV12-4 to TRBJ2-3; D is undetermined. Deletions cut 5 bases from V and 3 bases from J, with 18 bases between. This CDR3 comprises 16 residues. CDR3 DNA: TGTGCCAGCAGTCCCCGATTACGATTGATGACAGATACGCAGTATTTT. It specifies CASSPRLRLMTDTQYF.

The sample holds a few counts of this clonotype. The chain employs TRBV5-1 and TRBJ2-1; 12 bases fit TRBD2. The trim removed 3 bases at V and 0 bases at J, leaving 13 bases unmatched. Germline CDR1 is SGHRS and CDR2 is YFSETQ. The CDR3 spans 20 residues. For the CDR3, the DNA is TGCGCCAGCAGCTCCCTGGGACAGCCTAGCGGGAGGGCCTCCTACAATGAGCAGTTCTTC. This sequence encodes CASSSLGQPSGRASYNEQFF.

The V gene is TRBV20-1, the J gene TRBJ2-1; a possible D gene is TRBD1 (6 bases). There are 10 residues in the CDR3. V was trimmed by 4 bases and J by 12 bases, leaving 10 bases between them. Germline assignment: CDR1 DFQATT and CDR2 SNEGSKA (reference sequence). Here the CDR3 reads CSANVRGQFF. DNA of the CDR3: TGCAGTGCTAATGTCAGGGGGCAGTTCTTC.

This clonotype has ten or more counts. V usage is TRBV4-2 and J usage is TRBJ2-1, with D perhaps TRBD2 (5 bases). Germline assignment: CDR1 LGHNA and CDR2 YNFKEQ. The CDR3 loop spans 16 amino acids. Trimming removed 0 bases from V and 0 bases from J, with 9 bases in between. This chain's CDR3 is CASSQELGSSYNEQFF. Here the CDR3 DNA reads TGTGCCAGCAGCCAAGAGTTGGGGAGCTCCTACAATGAGCAGTTCTTC.

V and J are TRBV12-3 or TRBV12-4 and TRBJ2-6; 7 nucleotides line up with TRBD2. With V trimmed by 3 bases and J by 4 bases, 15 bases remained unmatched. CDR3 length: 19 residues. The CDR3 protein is CASSFSRGLLSTGANVLTF. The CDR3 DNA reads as TGTGCCAGCAGTTTTAGTAGGGGACTACTCTCGACCGGGGCCAACGTCCTGACTTTC.

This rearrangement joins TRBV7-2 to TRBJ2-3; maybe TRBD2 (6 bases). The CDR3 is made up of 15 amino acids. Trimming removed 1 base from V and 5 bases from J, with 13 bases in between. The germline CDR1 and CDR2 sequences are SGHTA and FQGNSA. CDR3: CASSLGTSTVDTQYF. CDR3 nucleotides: TGTGCCAGCAGCTTAGGAACTAGCACCGTAGATACGCAGTATTTT.

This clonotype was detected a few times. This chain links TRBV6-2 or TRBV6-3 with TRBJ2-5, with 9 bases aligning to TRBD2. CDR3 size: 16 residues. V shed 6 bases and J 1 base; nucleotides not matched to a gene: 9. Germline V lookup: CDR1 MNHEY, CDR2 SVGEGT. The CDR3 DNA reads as TGTGCCAGCAGCCACCGGGTGACTAGCGGCCAAGAGACCCAGTACTTC. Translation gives CASSHRVTSGQETQYF.